These 25 T cell receptor beta chains were all obtained from the same sample, sequenced in a study of read filtering for tumor transcriptome and immune sequencing. Molecular barcoded adaptors covering alpha/delta and beta/gamma chains were used on approximately 400 ng RNA. One entry per CDR3 protein, called by TCRdb with MiXCR from the reads. The sample contains some 22,000 distinct CDR3 sequences, 20% to 25% of which appear only once. What was sequenced was a population of CD138-negative cells sorted from bone marrow. All receptors derive from a donor aged 40 or over with multiple myeloma.

This clonotype was detected ten times or more. This chain links TRBV5-4 with TRBJ1-4, with a possible D match to TRBD1 (5 bases). Germline CDR1 and CDR2: SGHNT and YYREEE (reference sequence). This CDR3 contains 15 residues. The V end was cut by 5 bases, the J end by 0 bases, with 11 bases between. The DNA of the CDR3 is TGTGCCAGCAGGCGGGACGGGACAACTAATGAAAAACTGTTTTTT. Its translation is CASRRDGTTNEKLFF.

This clonotype came up many times. The chain recombines TRBV18 with TRBJ2-1; D gene uncertain. The CDR3 contains 15 residues. Germline CDR1 is KGHSH and CDR2 is LQKENI. V shed 2 bases and J shed 4 bases, with 12 bases lying between them. CDR3 DNA sequence: TGTGCCAGCTCACCATTGGCAGCAGGATACAATGAGCAGTTCTTC. This encodes CASSPLAAGYNEQFF.

The table lists this clonotype with a count of one. The chain combines TRBV3-1 with TRBJ2-7; D perhaps matches TRBD2 (6 bases). V was clipped by 1 base and J by 4 bases, with 23 bases between them. This CDR3 contains 18 residues. Germline CDR1 reads LGHDT; CDR2 reads YNNKEL (reference sequence). CDR3 amino acids: CASSQVLVGGPTSYEQYF. CDR3 bases: TGTGCCAGCAGCCAAGTCCTAGTCGGAGGGCCGACGAGTTACGAGCAGTACTTC.

This clonotype was counted ten times or more. The chain is built from TRBV28 and TRBJ2-1; tentatively, D is TRBD2 (5 bases). V lost 5 bases and J 0 bases, leaving 11 bases between the germline ends. Germline V CDR1 and CDR2: MDHEN, SYDVKM. The CDR3 spans 15 residues. Written as DNA, the CDR3 is TGTGCCAGCAGTCCTCGGGGAATCTCCTACAATGAGCAGTTCTTC. Its translation is CASSPRGISYNEQFF.

At least ten counts were recorded for this clonotype. The chain couples TRBV7-6 to TRBJ1-1; 7 nucleotides agree with TRBD1. With V trimmed by 5 bases and J by 1 base, 7 bases remained unmatched. The CDR3 consists of 15 residues. CDR1 and CDR2 from the germline V gene are SGHVS and FNYEAQ. DNA of the CDR3: TGTGCCAGCAGCCCGCCACAGGGGAAGAACACTGAAGCTTTCTTT. Encoded protein: CASSPPQGKNTEAFF. The full variable domain, its missing parts supplied by reference TRBV7-6 and TRBJ1-1, is GAGVSQSPRYKVTKRGQDVALRCDPISGHVSLYWYRQALGQGPEFLTYFNYEAQQDKSGLPNDRFSAERPEGSISTLTIQRTEQRDSAMYRCASSPPQGKNTEAFFGQGTRLTVV.

This clonotype appeared many times. V gene TRBV2 combines with J gene TRBJ2-1, with TRBD2 matching over 8 bases. V was clipped by 7 bases and J by 4 bases; unmatched bases: 12. The CDR3 runs to 16 residues. Germline V gene lookup returns CDR1 SNHLY and CDR2 FYNNEI. CDR3 sequence: CASTPRLAGGYNEQFF. DNA of the CDR3: TGTGCCAGCACCCCGCGTCTGGCGGGAGGATACAATGAGCAGTTCTTC.

This clonotype has ten or more counts. The chain has TRBV6-5 and TRBJ2-2; possible D gene TRBD2, 5 bases. The CDR3 spans 16 residues. Trimming cost V 8 bases and J 5 bases, with 21 bases left between them. Germline V gene data show CDR1 as MNHEY and CDR2 as SVGAGI. In DNA, the CDR3 is TGTGCCAGCGGTAAACGCCTAGCACCCTCGACCGGGGAGCTGTTTTTT. This sequence encodes CASGKRLAPSTGELFF.

This clonotype was recorded at least ten times. J is TRBJ2-1 and V is TRBV7-3; 7 bases align to TRBD1. This CDR3 spans 15 amino acids. CDR1 and CDR2 from the germline V gene are SGHTA and FQGTGA. V was pared by 4 bases and J by 2 bases, with 5 bases of the junction left unmatched. As DNA, the CDR3 is TGTGCCAGCAGCTCGGGACAGAAGGCCTACAATGAGCAGTTCTTC. It is translated as CASSSGQKAYNEQFF.

This clonotype was seen more than once but under ten times. The chain has TRBV6-2 or TRBV6-3 and TRBJ2-2, with 8 bases that match TRBD2. The V gene end was trimmed by 8 bases and the J gene end by 7 bases; junction bases not matched to a gene: 12. This CDR3 has 15 amino acids. The V gene's germline CDR1 is MNHEY and CDR2 SVGEGT. Here the CDR3 reads CASRGISGTDGELFF. The CDR3 nucleotides read TGTGCCAGCCGCGGTATTAGCGGGACTGACGGGGAGCTGTTTTTT.

Many counts were recorded for this clonotype. The chain uses TRBV3-1 and TRBJ1-5; D is uncertain. V was clipped by 4 bases and J by 4 bases, with 14 bases between them. The germline V gene has CDR1 LGHDT and CDR2 YNNKEL (reference sequence). The CDR3 is 15 amino acids. In DNA form, the CDR3 reads TGTGCCAGCAGCCCGACGGACGGGAAGAATCAGCCCCAGCATTTT. Translating it yields CASSPTDGKNQPQHF.

The table lists this clonotype with many counts. The V and J genes are TRBV28 and TRBJ2-7; 7 bases are a match to TRBD2. Germline V gene sequence: CDR1 MDHEN, CDR2 SYDVKM. CDR3 length: 14 amino acids. Trimming removed 3 bases from V and 6 bases from J; junction bases left unmatched: 8. The CDR3 reads CASSFPRLAPEQYF. Here the CDR3 DNA reads TGTGCCAGCAGTTTCCCGCGACTAGCTCCCGAGCAGTACTTC.

Many counts were recorded for this clonotype. The junction departs from the called germline gene at one end, perhaps through a read error. The rearrangement uses TRBV5-1 and TRBJ2-7, with 7 bases aligning to TRBD2. Germline CDR1 SGHRS, CDR2 YFSETQ. CDR3 size: 13 residues. CDR3: CASSLGLRESSHF. CDR3 DNA sequence: TGCGCCAGCAGCTTGGGCCTGCGGGAGTCTTCCCACTTC.

In its sample, this clonotype was seen many times. V gene TRBV28 combines with J gene TRBJ2-1, with 9 nucleotides matching TRBD2. This CDR3 is built from 19 residues. Germline V gives CDR1 MDHEN, CDR2 SYDVKM. V was pared by 4 bases and J by 6 bases, with 19 bases of the junction left unmatched. The CDR3 sequence is CASSSPLTRPGLALNEQFF. The DNA for the CDR3 is TGTGCCAGCAGTTCCCCCTTAACACGCCCGGGACTAGCCCTCAATGAGCAGTTCTTC.

This clonotype was recorded many times. This chain connects TRBV6-5 to TRBJ2-1; 7 bases map to TRBD2. The CDR3 runs to 15 residues. V lost 6 bases, J lost 4 bases, and 9 bases stayed unmatched. CDR1 and CDR2 from the germline V gene are MNHEY and SVGAGI. The CDR3 reads CASRKLAPSYNEQFF. The CDR3 region has the DNA TGTGCCAGCAGAAAACTAGCGCCCTCTTACAATGAGCAGTTCTTC.

This clonotype occurred many times. The V call is TRBV5-1, the J call TRBJ2-3, with D possibly being TRBD1 or TRBD2 (5 bases each). Deletions cut 0 bases from V and 4 bases from J, with 6 bases between. From germline, CDR1 is SGHRS and CDR2 YFSETQ. The CDR3 is 13 amino acids. The CDR3 nucleotides are TGCGCCAGCAGCTTGGGAGGGGCAGATACGCAGTATTTT. It specifies CASSLGGADTQYF.

This clonotype was seen repeatedly, ten times or more. This rearrangement joins TRBV28 to TRBJ2-1; 9 bases align to TRBD2. Germline V CDR1 and CDR2: MDHEN, SYDVKM. CDR3 length equals 17 residues. V lost 2 bases to trimming and J lost 1 base; unmatched junction nucleotides: 6. This CDR3 reads CASSLIILAGSYNEQFF. Written as DNA, the CDR3 is TGTGCCAGCAGTTTAATTATCCTAGCGGGATCCTACAATGAGCAGTTCTTC.

The V and J genes are TRBV6-2 or TRBV6-3 and TRBJ2-2; D call uncertain. Deletions cut 2 bases from V and 3 bases from J, with 10 bases between. From germline, CDR1 is MNHEY and CDR2 SVGEGT. The CDR3 length is 15 residues. The CDR3 DNA reads TGTGCCAGCAGTTACCCCCGAACTTACACCGGGGAGCTGTTTTTT. Protein sequence: CASSYPRTYTGELFF.

The table lists this clonotype with many counts. The V gene is TRBV20-1, the J gene TRBJ2-1; D is unclear. This CDR3 spans 11 amino acids. Trimming removed 3 bases from V and 5 bases from J, with 5 bases in between. Germline loops: CDR1 DFQATT, CDR2 SNEGSKA (reference sequence). CDR3 in amino acids: CSASPDNEQFF. As DNA, the CDR3 is TGCAGTGCTAGCCCTGACAATGAGCAGTTCTTC.

This clonotype has ten or more counts. This sequence joins TRBV5-1 and TRBJ2-1, with 10 bases identical to TRBD2. Germline trimming cut 0 bases from V and 2 bases from J; bases unmatched to any gene: 8. Germline V gene data show CDR1 as SGHRS and CDR2 as YFSETQ. The CDR3 covers 18 residues. The CDR3 loop is CASSLAEEAGGPYNEQFF. The CDR3 DNA is TGCGCCAGCAGCTTGGCCGAGGAAGCGGGAGGGCCCTACAATGAGCAGTTCTTC.

This clonotype has a count of ten or more. J is TRBJ2-7 and V is TRBV5-1; 8 bases fit TRBD1. Germline V gene lookup returns CDR1 SGHRS and CDR2 YFSETQ. J was trimmed by 3 bases and V by 0 bases; bases with no gene match: 5. The CDR3 loop spans 15 amino acids. The CDR3 region is CASSLEQGAIYEQYF. CDR3 bases: TGCGCCAGCAGCTTGGAGCAGGGGGCCATCTACGAGCAGTACTTC.

This clonotype appeared many times. The V gene is TRBV25-1, the J gene TRBJ2-1; TRBD2 matches at 7 bases. Losses at the gene ends were 1 base for V and 4 bases for J; bases not matched to a gene: 7. CDR3 length equals 16 residues. Germline lookup yields CDR1 MGHDK and CDR2 SYGVNS. CDR3 DNA sequence: TGTGCCAGCAGTGAATCGGCGGGAGACCAGTACAATGAGCAGTTCTTC. Residues: CASSESAGDQYNEQFF.

This clonotype was counted a few times. The chain joins TRBV28 to TRBJ2-7, with TRBD1 matching 8 bases. Trimming took 6 bases from V and 2 from J; bases not matched to a gene: 9. CDR1 MDHEN and CDR2 SYDVKM come from the germline V gene. The CDR3 consists of 15 residues. CDR3: CASRKGQGGAYEQYF. The CDR3 DNA reads TGTGCCAGCAGAAAAGGACAGGGAGGAGCCTACGAGCAGTACTTC.

J is TRBJ2-1 and V is TRBV6-6, with 7 nucleotides matching TRBD2. This CDR3 region has 15 residues. Trimming cost V 1 base and J 4 bases; bases outside gene matches: 4. From germline, CDR1 is MNHNY and CDR2 SVGAGI (reference sequence). The CDR3 sequence: CASSYFAGLYNEQFF. The CDR3 DNA is TGTGCCAGCAGTTACTTTGCGGGACTATACAATGAGCAGTTCTTC.

A note on this clonotype: A much larger clone lies one base from this, so it may be a read error. This chain connects TRBV29-1 to TRBJ2-2; 11 bases line up with TRBD2. Germline V CDR1 and CDR2: SQVTM, ANQGSEA. CDR3 length: 14 amino acids. The CDR3: CSARLAGRTGELLF. CDR3 DNA sequence: TGCAGCGCTAGACTAGCGGGGCGCACCGGGGAGCTGCTTTTT.

This clonotype is classed as medium-sized. V is TRBV29-1 and J is TRBJ2-1, with TRBD1 as a possible D gene (6 bases). V was trimmed by 6 bases and J by 0 bases, leaving 12 bases between them. This CDR3 contains 14 residues. Germline CDR1 is SQVTM and CDR2 is ANQGSEA. The CDR3 protein is CSVVRGVSYNEQFF. In DNA, the CDR3 is TGCAGCGTGGTCAGGGGCGTCTCCTACAATGAGCAGTTCTTC.